This TCR beta chain was obtained from a study of blood T cell repertoires in COVID-19. Study overall: Some COVID-19 samples were acute and others convalescent; all came from the United States, Italy and Spain.

As processed by the authors: The assay estimated nucleated cells by amplifying reference gene primers. The table came from immunoSEQ multiplex PCR; TCRdb's copy has only in-frame clones and leaves some out. That table supplies the V and J calls and clone size; D and trimming were determined from the DNA. Here the sample spans about 73,000 clones, 82% being singletons. Sequencing was done on a sample of peripheral blood. This receptor was taken from a woman aged 55-70 years with acute or convalescent COVID-19.

CDR3 loop: CASSLAKTGPNEKLFF. Here the CDR3 DNA reads TGTGCCAGCAGCTTAGCTAAGACAGGGCCTAATGAAAAACTGTTTTTT. V and J are TRBV7-8 and TRBJ1-4; TRBD1 agrees at 7 bases. The germline V gene has CDR1 SGHVS and CDR2 FQNEAQ. CDR3 size: 16 residues. V dropped 0 bases and J dropped 3; count of bases not matched to a gene: 4.